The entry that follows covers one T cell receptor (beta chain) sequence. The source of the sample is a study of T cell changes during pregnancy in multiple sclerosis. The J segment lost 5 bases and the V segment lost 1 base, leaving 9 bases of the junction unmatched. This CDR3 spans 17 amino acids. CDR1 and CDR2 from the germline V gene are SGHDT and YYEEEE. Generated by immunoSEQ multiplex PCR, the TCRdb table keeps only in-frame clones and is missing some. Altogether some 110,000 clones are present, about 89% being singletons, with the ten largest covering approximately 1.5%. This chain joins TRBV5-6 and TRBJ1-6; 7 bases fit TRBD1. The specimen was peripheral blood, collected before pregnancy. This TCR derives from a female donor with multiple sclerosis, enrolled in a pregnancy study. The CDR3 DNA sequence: TGTGCCAGCAGCTTGAGACCGATCGGGACAGATAATTCACCCCTCCACTTT. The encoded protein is CASSLRPIGTDNSPLHF.